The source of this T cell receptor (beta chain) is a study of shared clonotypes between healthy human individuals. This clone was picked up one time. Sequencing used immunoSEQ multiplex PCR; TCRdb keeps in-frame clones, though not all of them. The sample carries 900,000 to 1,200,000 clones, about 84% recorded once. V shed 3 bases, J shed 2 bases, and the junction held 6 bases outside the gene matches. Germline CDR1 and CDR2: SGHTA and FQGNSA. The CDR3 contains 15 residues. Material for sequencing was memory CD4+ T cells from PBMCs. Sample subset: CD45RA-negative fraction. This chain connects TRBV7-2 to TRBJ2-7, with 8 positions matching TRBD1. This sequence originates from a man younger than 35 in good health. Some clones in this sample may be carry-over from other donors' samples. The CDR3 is CASSFGQGATYEQYF. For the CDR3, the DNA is TGTGCCAGCAGCTTCGGACAGGGCGCCACCTACGAGCAGTACTTC. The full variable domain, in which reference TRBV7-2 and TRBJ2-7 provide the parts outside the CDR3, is GAGVSQSPSNKVTEKGKDVELRCDPISGHTALYWYRQSLGQGLEFLIYFQGNSAPDKSGLPSDRFSAERTGGSVSTLTIQRTQQEDSAVYLCASSFGQGATYEQYFGPGTRLTVT.